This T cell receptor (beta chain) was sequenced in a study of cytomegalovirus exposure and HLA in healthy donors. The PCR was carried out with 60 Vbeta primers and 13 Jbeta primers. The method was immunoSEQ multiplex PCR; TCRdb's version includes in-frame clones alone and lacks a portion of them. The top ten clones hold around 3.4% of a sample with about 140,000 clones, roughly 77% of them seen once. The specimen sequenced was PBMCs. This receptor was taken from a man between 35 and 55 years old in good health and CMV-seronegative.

The CDR3 protein is CASRGGPTRYTDTQYF. CDR3 coding DNA: TGTGCCAGCAGGGGGGGTCCCACTCGATACACAGATACGCAGTATTTT. The J gene is TRBJ2-3, the V gene TRBV5-4; perhaps TRBD2 as D (6 bases). CDR1 SGHNT and CDR2 YYREEE come from the germline V gene (reference sequence). Between the trimmed V and J ends, which lost 5 bases and 2 bases, there was a span of 18 bases. This CDR3 is 16 amino acids long.